This T cell receptor (beta chain) is drawn from a study of blood T cell repertoires in COVID-19. Across the whole study: PBMCs, B-cell-depleted T cells, or T cells provided the cDNA or gDNA that made up the material.

This clone has only a few counts. In the original processing: Amplification with reference gene primers provided the estimates of nucleated cell counts. Generated by immunoSEQ multiplex PCR, the TCRdb table keeps only in-frame clones and is missing some. V and J calls and clone size are copied from that table; D and trimming were computed from the DNA. The data show 150,000 to 170,000 clones, 80% to 90% seen once. The cohort comprised adults aged about 18 to 89 years residing in about two dozen US areas. All recovered Cohort 3 donors got two negative PCRs, got clearance, or saw symptom resolution. Germline V CDR1 and CDR2: SQVTM, ANQGSEA. This CDR3 is 12 amino acids long. Trimming removed 5 bases at V and 3 bases at J, with 10 bases between.

The sequence was obtained from a man aged 50 to 60 who had recovered from COVID-19. What was sequenced was PBMCs or T cells enriched from blood (not recorded which). The V and J genes are TRBV29-1 and TRBJ1-2; D may be TRBD1 (5 bases). CDR3 bases: TGCAGCGTTTTCTCACAGGACTATGGCTACACCTTC. It encodes CSVFSQDYGYTF.